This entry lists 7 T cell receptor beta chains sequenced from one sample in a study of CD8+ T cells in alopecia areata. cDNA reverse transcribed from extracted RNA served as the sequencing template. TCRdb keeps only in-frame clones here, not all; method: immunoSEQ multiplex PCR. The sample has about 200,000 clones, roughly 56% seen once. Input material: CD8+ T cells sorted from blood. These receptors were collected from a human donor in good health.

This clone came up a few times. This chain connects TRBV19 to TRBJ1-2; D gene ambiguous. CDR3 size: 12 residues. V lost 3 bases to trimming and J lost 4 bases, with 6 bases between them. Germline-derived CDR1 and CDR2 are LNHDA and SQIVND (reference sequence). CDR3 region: CASSIPTYGYTF. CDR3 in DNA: TGTGCCAGTAGTATCCCAACCTATGGCTACACCTTC.

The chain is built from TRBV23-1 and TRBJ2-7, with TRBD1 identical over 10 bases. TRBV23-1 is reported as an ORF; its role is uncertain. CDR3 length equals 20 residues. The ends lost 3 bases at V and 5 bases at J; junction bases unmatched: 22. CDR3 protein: CASSHNPGTGEHLGVDEQYF. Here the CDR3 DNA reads TGCGCCAGCAGTCACAACCCCGGGACAGGGGAACATCTCGGAGTAGACGAGCAGTACTTC.

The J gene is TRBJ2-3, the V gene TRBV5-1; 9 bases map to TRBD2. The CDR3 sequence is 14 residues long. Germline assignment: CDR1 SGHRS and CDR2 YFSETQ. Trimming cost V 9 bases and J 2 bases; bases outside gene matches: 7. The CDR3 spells CATATSGPTDTQYF. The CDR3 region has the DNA TGCGCCACTGCGACTAGCGGTCCCACAGATACGCAGTATTTT.

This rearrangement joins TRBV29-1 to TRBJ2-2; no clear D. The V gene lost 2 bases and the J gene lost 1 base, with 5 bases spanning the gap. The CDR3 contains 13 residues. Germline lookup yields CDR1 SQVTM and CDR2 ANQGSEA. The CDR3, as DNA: TGCAGCGTTGAAATCAGGAACACCGGGGAGCTGTTTTTT. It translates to CSVEIRNTGELFF.

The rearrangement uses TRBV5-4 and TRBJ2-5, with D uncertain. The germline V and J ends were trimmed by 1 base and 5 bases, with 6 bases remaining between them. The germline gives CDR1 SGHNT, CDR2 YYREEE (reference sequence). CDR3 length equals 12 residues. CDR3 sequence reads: CASSLFGETQYF. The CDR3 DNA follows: TGTGCCAGCAGCTTGTTCGGGGAGACCCAGTACTTC.

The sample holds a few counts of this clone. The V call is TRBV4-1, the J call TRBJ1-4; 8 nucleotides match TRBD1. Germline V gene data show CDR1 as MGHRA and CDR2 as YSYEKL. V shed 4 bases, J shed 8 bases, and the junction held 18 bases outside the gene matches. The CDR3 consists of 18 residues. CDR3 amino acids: CASSPTTQLTGAPEKLFF. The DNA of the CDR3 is TGCGCCAGCAGCCCGACAACTCAATTGACAGGGGCGCCCGAAAAACTGTTTTTT.

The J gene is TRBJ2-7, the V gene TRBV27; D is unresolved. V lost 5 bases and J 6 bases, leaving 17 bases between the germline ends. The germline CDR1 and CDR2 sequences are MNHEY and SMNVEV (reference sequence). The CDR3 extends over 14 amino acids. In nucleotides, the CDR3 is TGTGCCAGCAGTCCCCTGGATCAAATGGGCGAGCAGTACTTC. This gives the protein CASSPLDQMGEQYF.